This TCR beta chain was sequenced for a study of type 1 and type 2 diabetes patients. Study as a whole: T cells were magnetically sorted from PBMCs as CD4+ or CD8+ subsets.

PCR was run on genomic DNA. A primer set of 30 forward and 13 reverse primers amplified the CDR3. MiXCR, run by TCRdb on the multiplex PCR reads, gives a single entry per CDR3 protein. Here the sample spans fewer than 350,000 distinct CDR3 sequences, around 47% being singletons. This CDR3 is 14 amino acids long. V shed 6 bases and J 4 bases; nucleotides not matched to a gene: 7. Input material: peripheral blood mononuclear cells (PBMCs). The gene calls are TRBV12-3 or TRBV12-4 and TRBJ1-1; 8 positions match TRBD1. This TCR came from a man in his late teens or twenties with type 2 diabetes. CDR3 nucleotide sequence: TGTGCCAGCAGGGACCAGGGGGCGAGCACTGAAGCTTTCTTT. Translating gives CASRDQGASTEAFF.